Shown below are 9 T cell receptor beta chains from a single sample sequenced in a study of T cell responses to AZD1222 COVID-19 vaccine. The repertoire was sequenced with immunoSEQ multiplex PCR; TCRdb's copy has only in-frame clones and lacks some. The profile shows roughly 150,000 clones, around 85% of them singletons. Sequencing was performed on peripheral blood, taken after recovery from COVID-19. These receptors all come from an adult who had recovered from COVID-19.

This sequence joins TRBV5-1 and TRBJ2-7; possibly TRBD1 for D (6 bases). V lost 5 bases and J lost 3, with 18 bases in between. In germline, CDR1 is SGHRS, CDR2 YFSETQ. The CDR3 is made up of 15 amino acids. The CDR3 DNA reads as TGCGCCAGCAGTCCAAGGACAGCAAATTACTACGAGCAGTACTTC. Amino acids: CASSPRTANYYEQYF. The complete variable domain, with remaining parts taken from reference TRBV5-1 and TRBJ2-7, reads KAGVTQTPRYLIKTRGQQVTLSCSPISGHRSVSWYQQTPGQGLQFLFEYFSETQRNKGNFPGRFSGRQFSNSRSEMNVSTLELGDSALYLCASSPRTANYYEQYFGPGTRLTVT.

The genes are TRBV4-1 and TRBJ2-6; 9 bases map to TRBD1. This CDR3 region has 20 residues. The ends lost 1 base at V and 4 bases at J; junction bases unmatched: 14. In germline, CDR1 is MGHRA, CDR2 YSYEKL. The CDR3 coding sequence is TGCGCCAGCAGCCAAGCGGGGACAGGGCTGGGTAGGGGCGGGGCCAACGTCCTGACTTTC. It is translated as CASSQAGTGLGRGGANVLTF.

This clone came up once. V is TRBV7-9 and J is TRBJ2-2; perhaps D is TRBD1 or TRBD2 (6 bases each). V shed 5 bases and J shed 4 bases, with 14 bases lying between them. Germline CDR1 reads SEHNR; CDR2 reads FQNEAQ (reference sequence). The CDR3 length is 15 residues. Here the CDR3 DNA reads TGTGCCAGCAGCGATTGGGGGGCGGCCACCGGGGAGCTGTTTTTT. This translates into CASSDWGAATGELFF.

In this sample, this clone turned up a few times. The J gene is TRBJ2-7, the V gene TRBV20-1, with TRBD2 as a possible D gene (5 bases). V was cut by 3 bases and J by 2 bases, with 14 bases left in between. Germline CDR1 is DFQATT and CDR2 is SNEGSKA (reference sequence). The CDR3 extends over 14 amino acids. As DNA, the CDR3 is TGCAGTGCTAGTGGACTCCGATCGACCTACGAGCAGTACTTC. As protein: CSASGLRSTYEQYF.

The rearrangement uses TRBV27 and TRBJ2-3; D is unresolved. There are 13 residues in the CDR3. V was cut by 6 bases and J by 2 bases, with 9 bases left in between. Germline CDR1 and CDR2: MNHEY and SMNVEV (reference sequence). CDR3 DNA: TGTGCCAGCAGGAGCAGTGACACAGATACGCAGTATTTT. It specifies CASRSSDTDTQYF.

This clone was recorded once. The junction does not match germline at one end; this may be a read error. The V and J genes are TRBV7-9 and TRBJ2-1; D remains ambiguous. Germline V gene lookup returns CDR1 SEHNR and CDR2 FQNEAQ (reference sequence). The CDR3 has 14 amino acids. CDR3: CASSSRASSNEQFF. Written as DNA, the CDR3 is TGTGCCAGCAGCTCCCGGGCCTCCTCCAATGAGCAGTTCTTC.

The chain carries TRBV27 and TRBJ1-3, with 7 positions matching TRBD1. With V trimmed by 3 bases and J by 0 bases, 8 bases remained unmatched. Per the germline V gene, CDR1 is MNHEY and CDR2 is SMNVEV (reference sequence). This CDR3 has 17 amino acids. The CDR3 loop reads CASSLGGGPRSGNTIYF. As DNA, the CDR3 is TGTGCCAGCAGTTTGGGAGGGGGCCCTCGCTCTGGAAACACCATATATTTT.

The CDR3: CASSRKPPEAFF. DNA of the CDR3: TGTGCCAGCTCACGGAAGCCCCCTGAAGCTTTCTTT. The chain carries TRBV18 and TRBJ1-1; D ambiguous. This CDR3 contains 12 residues. Trimming cost V 4 bases and J 6 bases, with 9 bases left between them. The V gene's germline CDR1 is KGHSH and CDR2 LQKENI.

A few counts support this clone. This chain connects TRBV18 to TRBJ1-5, with 10 bases identical to TRBD1. Trimming cost V 5 bases and J 7 bases; bases outside gene matches: 5. Germline CDR1 and CDR2: KGHSH and LQKENI. The CDR3 is made up of 14 amino acids. The CDR3 spells CASSSGQGGQPQHF. The CDR3 DNA sequence: TGTGCCAGCTCATCCGGACAGGGGGGGCAGCCCCAGCATTTT.